Each of the 6 T cell receptor beta chains below was sequenced from the same sample in a study of blood T cell repertoires in COVID-19. The repertoire was sequenced with immunoSEQ multiplex PCR; TCRdb's copy has only in-frame clones and lacks some. The sample includes fewer than 250,000 clones, around 80% seen only once; the top ten take approximately 8%. The sample was peripheral blood. All receptors come from a woman between 55 and 75 years old with COVID-19, enrolled during active disease.

The chain links TRBV6-4 to TRBJ2-1; 8 positions agree with TRBD2. Trimming took 3 bases from V and 2 from J; bases not matched to a gene: 15. In germline, CDR1 is MRHNA, CDR2 SNTAGT. The CDR3 covers 19 residues. The CDR3 sequence: CASSERPLRGADTYNEQFF. The CDR3, as DNA: TGTGCCAGCAGTGAACGGCCCCTGCGGGGGGCCGATACCTACAATGAGCAGTTCTTC.

The rearrangement uses TRBV30 and TRBJ1-1; 9 bases are shared with TRBD1. Germline V CDR1 and CDR2: GTSNPN, SVGIG (reference sequence). The V and J ends lost 0 bases and 4 bases, in that order; junction bases with no gene match: 3. The CDR3 has 14 amino acids. The CDR3 DNA is TGTGCCTGGAGTGTAGGACAGGGGACCACTGAAGCTTTCTTT. This gives the protein CAWSVGQGTTEAFF. The full variable domain, completed using reference TRBV30 and TRBJ1-1, is SQTIHQWPATLVQPVGSPLSLECTVEGTSNPNLYWYRQAAGRGLQLLFYSVGIGQISSEVPQNLSASRPQDRQFILSSKKLLLSDSGFYLCAWSVGQGTTEAFFGQGTRLTVV.

This clone occurred a few times. This chain uses TRBV4-1 with TRBJ2-5; 15 bases are a match to TRBD2. V was pared by 3 bases and J by 4 bases, with 6 bases of the junction left unmatched. Germline CDR1 is MGHRA and CDR2 is YSYEKL. The CDR3 sequence is 17 residues long. CDR3 sequence (DNA): TGCGCCAGCAGCCAGGGACTAGCGGGGGGCCGGGGAGAGACCCAGTACTTC. It codes for CASSQGLAGGRGETQYF.

The chain recombines TRBV18 with TRBJ1-1; TRBD1 aligns across 8 bases. Germline CDR1 and CDR2: KGHSH and LQKENI. The CDR3 loop spans 18 amino acids. Germline trimming cut 3 bases from V and 4 bases from J; bases unmatched to any gene: 16. The CDR3 is CASSPSPPGQGISTEAFF. In DNA, the CDR3 is TGTGCCAGCTCACCGTCCCCCCCCGGACAGGGAATCAGCACTGAAGCTTTCTTT.

The chain carries TRBV4-2 and TRBJ2-5, with TRBD2 matching 11 bases. CDR1 is LGHNA, CDR2 YNFKEQ, per germline. J gave up 2 bases and V 1 base, and 6 bases lay outside the gene matches. The CDR3 is 17 amino acids. DNA of the CDR3: TGTGCCAGCAGCCAAGCATCTCTAGCGGGAGGACAAGAGACCCAGTACTTC. As protein: CASSQASLAGGQETQYF.

V usage is TRBV6-5 and J usage is TRBJ1-2; TRBD1 is a possible D gene (6 bases). Germline CDR1 MNHEY, CDR2 SVGAGI. V was trimmed by 7 bases and J by 5 bases, leaving 14 bases between them. The CDR3 contains 13 residues. DNA of the CDR3: TGTGCCAGCACTATGGGGACAACTTATGGCTACACCTTC. Translated: CASTMGTTYGYTF.